The clone carrying this TCR beta chain was observed many times. Its antigen remains unidentified. Using RNA template, CDR3s of TCR alpha and beta were amplified with iRepertoire arm-PCR. Tissue mRNA or PBMC total RNA, about 85-400 ng, went into one-step reverse transcription and amplification. Via MiXCR, TCRdb re-called the multiplex PCR reads, giving one row per CDR3 protein. The sample has about 99,000 distinct CDR3 sequences; about 28% are singletons. The CDR3 runs 13 residues. The germline V gene encodes CDR1 SGHTA and CDR2 FQGTGA. Between the trimmed V and J ends, which lost 5 bases and 8 bases, there was a span of 12 bases. This sample was included in a study of glioma-infiltrating T cells. Whole-study results and caveats: Above-expected tissue-blood divergence occurred in all gliomas, most in low-grade ones.

The V gene is TRBV7-3, the J gene TRBJ1-4; D unclear. The sample comprised glioma tissue, nonneoplastic brain tissue, or PBMCs (not recorded which). This receptor was identified in a human donor with low-grade glioma or glioblastoma, undergoing nonglioma brain surgery, or in good health (not recorded which). Here the CDR3 DNA reads TGTGCCAGCAGCCTCTACTCGTCAGAAAAACTGTTTTTT. Protein sequence: CASSLYSSEKLFF. Full variable domain (missing parts from reference TRBV7-3 and TRBJ1-4): GAGVSQTPSNKVTEKGKYVELRCDPISGHTALYWYRQSLGQGPEFLIYFQGTGAADDSGLPNDRFFAVRPEGSVSTLKIQRTERGDSAVYLCASSLYSSEKLFFGSGTQLSVL.